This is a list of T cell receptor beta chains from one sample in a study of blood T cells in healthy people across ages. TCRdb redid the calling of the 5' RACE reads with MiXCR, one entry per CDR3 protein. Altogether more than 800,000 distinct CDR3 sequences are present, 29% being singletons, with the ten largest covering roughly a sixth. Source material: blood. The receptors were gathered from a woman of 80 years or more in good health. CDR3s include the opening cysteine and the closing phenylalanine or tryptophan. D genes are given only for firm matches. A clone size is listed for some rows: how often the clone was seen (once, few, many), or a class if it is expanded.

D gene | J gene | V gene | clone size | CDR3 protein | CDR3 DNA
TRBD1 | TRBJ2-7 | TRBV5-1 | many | CASSTGTGGFYEQYF | TGCGCCAGCAGCACCGGGACAGGGGGTTTCTACGAGCAGTACTTC
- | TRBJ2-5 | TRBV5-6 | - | CASSFYFSPGAYF | TGTGCCAGCAGCTTTTACTTTAGTCCCGGTGCGTACTTC
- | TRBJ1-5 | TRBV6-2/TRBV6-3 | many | CASSVISNQPQHF | TGTGCCAGCAGCGTGATTAGCAATCAGCCCCAGCATTTT
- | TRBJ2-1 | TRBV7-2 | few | CASSFPPAAEQFF | TGTGCCAGCAGCTTTCCCCCTGCCGCGGAGCAGTTCTTC
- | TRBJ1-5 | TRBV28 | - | CASSLQAQPQHF | TGTGCCAGCAGTCTACAGGCTCAGCCCCAGCATTTT
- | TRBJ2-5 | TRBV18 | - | CASSPRGGGLETQYF | TGTGCCAGCTCACCACGAGGAGGGGGCTTGGAGACCCAGTACTTC
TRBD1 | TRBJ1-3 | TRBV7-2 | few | CASSSTGWDTIYF | TGTGCCAGCAGCTCGACAGGGTGGGACACCATATATTTT
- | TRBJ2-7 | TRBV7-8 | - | CASSPRTRGISYEQYF | TGTGCCAGCAGCCCCAGAACTAGGGGGATATCCTACGAGCAGTACTTC
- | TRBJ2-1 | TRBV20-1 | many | CSVLDTGTPNNEQFF | TGCAGTGTCTTGGACACCGGGACTCCTAACAATGAGCAGTTCTTC
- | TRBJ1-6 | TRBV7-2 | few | CASSSRGGFGSPLHF | TGTGCCAGCAGCTCACGGGGAGGGTTCGGATCACCCCTCCACTTT
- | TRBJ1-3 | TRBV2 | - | CASSYRGNTIYF | TGTGCCAGCAGCTACAGGGGAAACACCATATATTTT
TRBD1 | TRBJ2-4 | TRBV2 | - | CASSDARGQGRNIQYF | TGTGCCAGCAGTGATGCCCGAGGACAGGGGCGAAACATTCAGTACTTC
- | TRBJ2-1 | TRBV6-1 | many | CASSALKPANSYNEQFF | TGTGCCAGCAGCGCCCTGAAACCGGCGAACTCCTACAATGAGCAGTTCTTC
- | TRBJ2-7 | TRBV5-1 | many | CASSLGTGTSYEQYF | TGCGCCAGCAGCTTGGGAACAGGGACCTCCTACGAGCAGTACTTC
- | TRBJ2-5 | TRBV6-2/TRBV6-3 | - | CASSPSRPDHNEQYF | TGTGCCAGCAGTCCCTCGAGGCCGGACCACAATGAGCAGTACTTC
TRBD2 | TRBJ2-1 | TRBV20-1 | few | CSARGRGGMNEQFF | TGCAGTGCTAGGGGGCGGGGGGGCATGAATGAGCAGTTCTTC
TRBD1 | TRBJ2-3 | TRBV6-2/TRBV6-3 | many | CASSYRAGGDTQYF | TGTGCCAGCAGTTACCGGGCAGGGGGTGATACGCAGTATTTT